The 11 T cell receptor beta chains below were found in one sample sequenced in a study of T cell responses to AZD1222 COVID-19 vaccine. Repertoires were generated with immunoSEQ multiplex PCR, while TCRdb's copy carries only in-frame clones and drops some. The data show about 120,000 clones, 86% seen once. The sequences come from peripheral blood, collected 28 days after the second AZD1222 dose. Source of these receptors: an adult who received the AZD1222 COVID-19 vaccine.

The V gene is TRBV6-5, the J gene TRBJ1-1, with TRBD1 identical over 8 bases. The CDR3 has 14 residues. Germline V gene lookup returns CDR1 MNHEY and CDR2 SVGAGI. The junction had 6 bases not matched to a gene; V was cut back by 2 bases and J by 7 bases. The chain's CDR3 is CASSYHRQGSEAFF. Written as DNA, the CDR3 is TGTGCCAGCAGTTACCATCGACAGGGGAGTGAAGCTTTCTTT.

This rearrangement joins TRBV27 to TRBJ1-5; D uncertain. Trimming stripped 0 bases from V and 6 bases from J, with 12 bases between. The length of the CDR3 is 15 residues. CDR1 is MNHEY, CDR2 SMNVEV, per germline (reference sequence). The CDR3 here is CASSLSSGFSQPQHF. DNA of the CDR3: TGTGCCAGCAGTTTATCATCGGGGTTCAGTCAGCCCCAGCATTTT.

This chain uses TRBV6-5 with TRBJ1-2; a weak D match, TRBD1 (5 bases). Germline V gives CDR1 MNHEY, CDR2 SVGAGI. The CDR3 has 14 residues. V lost 4 bases to trimming and J lost 4 bases, with 13 bases between them. This chain's CDR3 is CASSSPGTGYGYTF. CDR3 nucleotides: TGTGCCAGCAGTTCCCCCGGGACCGGCTATGGCTACACCTTC.

The DNA of the CDR3 is TGTGCCAGTAGTATAGAGGGGGACAGGGCTAGCATTCAGTACTTC. Translation: CASSIEGDRASIQYF. The rearrangement links TRBV19 to TRBJ2-4; 9 positions agree with TRBD1. CDR1 is LNHDA and CDR2 is SQIVND in the germline V gene (reference sequence). This CDR3 has 15 amino acids. The V gene end was trimmed by 0 bases and the J gene end by 9 bases; junction bases not matched to a gene: 6.

This clone has a handful of counts. The V and J genes are TRBV7-9 and TRBJ1-3, with no clear D. The length of the CDR3 is 15 residues. CDR1 is SEHNR and CDR2 is FQNEAQ in the germline V gene (reference sequence). The V gene lost 5 bases and the J gene lost 2 bases, with 13 bases spanning the gap. Here the CDR3 reads CASSPPLITGNTIYF. The CDR3 DNA reads TGTGCCAGCAGCCCGCCTCTAATAACTGGAAACACCATATATTTT.

This clone was detected a few times. The V and J genes are TRBV28 and TRBJ2-7, with a possible D match to TRBD1 (6 bases). The CDR3 runs 15 residues. Trimming removed 7 bases from V and 1 base from J, with 17 bases in between. Germline values: CDR1 MDHEN, CDR2 SYDVKM. This chain's CDR3 is CASNAPGAGSYEQYF. CDR3 nucleotides: TGTGCCAGCAATGCACCAGGGGCTGGGTCCTACGAGCAGTACTTC.

V and J are TRBV7-8 and TRBJ1-6; D remains unclear. The germline V and J ends were trimmed by 2 bases and 6 bases, with 14 bases remaining between them. The CDR3 sequence is 16 residues long. Per germline, CDR1 SGHVS and CDR2 FQNEAQ. The DNA for the CDR3 is TGTGCCAGCAGCTTACAATCTATGCGGCTTAATTCACCCCTCCACTTT. Translation gives CASSLQSMRLNSPLHF. The variable domain in full, with the rest retrieved from reference TRBV7-8 and TRBJ1-6, is GAGVSQSPRYKVAKRGQDVALRCDPISGHVSLFWYQQALGQGPEFLTYFQNEAQLDKSGLPSDRFFAERPEGSVSTLKIQRTQQEDSAVYLCASSLQSMRLNSPLHFGNGTRLTVT.

Remarks on this clone: Other DNA sequences in this sample translate to the same CDR3. The J gene is TRBJ1-1, the V gene TRBV5-6; 10 bases line up with TRBD1. This CDR3 contains 16 residues. The germline V gene has CDR1 SGHDT and CDR2 YYEEEE. V shed 1 base, J shed 0 bases, and the junction held 3 bases outside the gene matches. CDR3 bases: TGTGCCAGCAGCTTGCTTGGGACAGGGGTGAACACTGAAGCTTTCTTT. Encoded protein: CASSLLGTGVNTEAFF.

The genes are TRBV5-3 and TRBJ1-2; the match to TRBD1 covers 9 bases. TRBV5-3 is classed as an ORF, of uncertain function. CDR3 size: 14 residues. After removal of 6 bases from V and 1 base from J, the junction contained 4 bases not matched to a gene. The CDR3 region has the DNA TGTGCCAGAACCACGGACAGGGGTAACTATGGCTACACCTTC. It is translated as CARTTDRGNYGYTF.

The DNA for the CDR3 is TGCGCCAGCAGCTTGGATTCGGGGGAGCTGTTTTTT. Protein sequence: CASSLDSGELFF. The chain has TRBV5-1 and TRBJ2-2; D gene unclear. V gave up 0 bases and J gave up 8 bases, with 5 bases separating them. The CDR3 length is 12 residues. Germline lookup yields CDR1 SGHRS and CDR2 YFSETQ.

This clone was counted only a few times. The chain employs TRBV6-2 or TRBV6-3 and TRBJ2-7; D assignment may be TRBD1 or TRBD2 (6 bases each). The germline gives CDR1 MNHEY, CDR2 SVGEGT. Between the trimmed V and J ends, which lost 0 bases and 4 bases, there was a span of 16 bases. There are 16 residues in the CDR3. The chain's CDR3 is CASSYSSGALLYEQYF. The CDR3 DNA is TGTGCCAGCAGTTACTCATCGGGGGCCCTTTTATACGAGCAGTACTTC.